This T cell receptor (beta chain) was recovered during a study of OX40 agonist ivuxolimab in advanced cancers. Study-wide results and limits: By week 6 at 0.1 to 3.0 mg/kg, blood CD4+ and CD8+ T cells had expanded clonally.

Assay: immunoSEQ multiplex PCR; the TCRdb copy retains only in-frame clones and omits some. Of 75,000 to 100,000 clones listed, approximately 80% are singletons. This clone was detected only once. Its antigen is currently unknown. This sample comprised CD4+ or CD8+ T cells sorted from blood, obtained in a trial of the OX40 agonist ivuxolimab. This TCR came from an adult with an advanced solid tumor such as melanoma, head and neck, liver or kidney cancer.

This chain's CDR3 is CASTRLAGATNTGELFF. In DNA form, the CDR3 reads TGTGCCAGCACTAGACTAGCGGGGGCCACGAACACCGGGGAGCTGTTTTTT. This chain connects TRBV2 to TRBJ2-2; 12 bases are a match to TRBD2. The J segment lost 0 bases and the V segment lost 7 bases, leaving 6 bases of the junction unmatched. Germline V gives CDR1 SNHLY, CDR2 FYNNEI. The CDR3 consists of 17 residues.